One sample yielded the 15 T cell receptor beta chains listed below, sequenced in a study of T cell responses to AZD1222 COVID-19 vaccine. Some clones are missing from TCRdb's copy, which holds only in-frame ones; the method was immunoSEQ multiplex PCR. The sample holds 130,000 to 150,000 clones, under 95% seen once. The sequences come from peripheral blood, collected on day 0 of AZD1222 vaccination. The source of these receptors is an adult in good health.

The chain joins TRBV27 to TRBJ1-5; no firm D call. The V end was cut by 3 bases, the J end by 1 base, with 7 bases between. Germline V gene sequence: CDR1 MNHEY, CDR2 SMNVEV (reference sequence). The CDR3 contains 14 residues. The CDR3 loop is CASSFGGSNQPQHF. CDR3 bases: TGTGCCAGCAGTTTTGGAGGGAGCAATCAGCCCCAGCATTTT.

This chain uses TRBV3-1 (or the pseudogene TRBV3-2) with TRBJ2-7, with a weak D call TRBD1 (5 bases). Germline V gives CDR1 LGHDT, CDR2 YNNKEL (reference sequence). With 4 bases removed from V and 3 bases from J, the gap between germline ends came to 10 bases. This CDR3 has 13 residues. The DNA for the CDR3 is TGTGCCAGCAGCCCGGCGACAGTCTACGAGCAGTACTTC. Its translation: CASSPATVYEQYF.

The CDR3: CASSLRASTDTQYF. In DNA, the CDR3 is TGTGCCAGCAGCTTAAGGGCGAGCACAGATACGCAGTATTTT. The rearrangement uses TRBV7-9 and TRBJ2-3; D gene uncertain. The CDR3 sequence is 14 residues long. With 2 bases removed from V and 0 bases from J, the gap between germline ends came to 6 bases. Germline V lookup: CDR1 SEHNR, CDR2 FQNEAQ (reference sequence).

This clone has just a few counts. The chain carries TRBV2 and TRBJ1-1; D is ambiguous. Trimming left V 8 bases short and J 10 bases short, with 14 bases between. The CDR3 is 11 amino acids. CDR1 is SNHLY and CDR2 is FYNNEI in the germline V gene. The CDR3: CASGEMERAFF. The DNA for the CDR3 is TGTGCCAGCGGGGAAATGGAGCGAGCTTTCTTT.

J is TRBJ1-2 and V is TRBV6-5; D is ambiguous. The CDR3 totals 16 residues. CDR1 is MNHEY, CDR2 SVGAGI, per germline. The V end lost 0 bases, the J end lost 0 bases, and 11 bases lay between the germline ends. This chain's CDR3 is CASSYSTGRTNYGYTF. CDR3 nucleotide sequence: TGTGCCAGCAGTTACTCGACCGGACGAACTAACTATGGCTACACCTTC.

The genes are TRBV5-1 and TRBJ1-2, with 9 bases fitting TRBD1. Germline CDR1 reads SGHRS; CDR2 reads YFSETQ. There are 13 residues in the CDR3. V shed 4 bases, J shed 6 bases, and the junction held 4 bases outside the gene matches. The CDR3 nucleotides read TGCGCCAGCAGCCCCCGGGACAGGGATGGCTACACCTTC. Translating it yields CASSPRDRDGYTF.

This clone was counted once. The chain couples TRBV15 to TRBJ2-3; no definite D call. V lost 6 bases, J lost 0 bases, and 7 bases lay in between. The CDR3 contains 13 residues. Germline CDR1 LNHNV, CDR2 YYDKDF (reference sequence). CDR3 amino acids: CATRDLSTDTQYF. CDR3 coding DNA: TGTGCCACCAGGGACCTTAGCACAGATACGCAGTATTTT.

The chain uses TRBV29-1 and TRBJ2-3; TRBD2 matches 10 bases. J gave up 3 bases and V 3 bases, and 9 bases lay outside the gene matches. CDR1 and CDR2 (germline): SQVTM, ANQGSEA. The CDR3 is 16 amino acids. CDR3 residues: CSVDPSSGGATDTQYF. For the CDR3, the DNA is TGCAGCGTTGACCCCTCCAGCGGGGGGGCGACAGATACGCAGTATTTT.

The chain links TRBV6-1 to TRBJ1-1; D remains unclear. In germline, CDR1 is MNHNS, CDR2 SASEGT. The V and J ends lost 1 base and 5 bases respectively, with 8 bases between them. The CDR3 has 13 residues. The CDR3 loop is CASSEGQRTEAFF. The CDR3, as DNA: TGTGCCAGCAGTGAAGGCCAGCGAACTGAAGCTTTCTTT.

The genes are TRBV5-4 and TRBJ2-3; tentative D call: TRBD1 (5 bases). The CDR3 sequence is 15 residues long. CDR1 is SGHNT and CDR2 is YYREEE in the germline V gene (reference sequence). The V and J ends lost 0 bases and 4 bases respectively, with 12 bases between them. The CDR3 DNA sequence: TGTGCCAGCAGCTTGGGACAGCCATTATCAGATACGCAGTATTTT. Translating gives CASSLGQPLSDTQYF.

This clone has only one observation. The identical CDR3 is also encoded by other nucleotide sequences in the sample. This rearrangement joins TRBV7-3 to TRBJ1-1, with D unclear. CDR3 length: 13 amino acids. Germline loops: CDR1 SGHTA, CDR2 FQGTGA. V dropped 3 bases and J dropped 0 bases, with 5 bases sitting between them. The DNA of the CDR3 is TGTGCCAGCAGCTTGAGCCTGAACACTGAAGCTTTCTTT. The encoded protein is CASSLSLNTEAFF.

V usage is TRBV14 and J usage is TRBJ1-4; D unclear. The CDR3 is 15 residues long. V was cut by 1 base and J by 2 bases, with 8 bases left in between. Looked up from germline, CDR1 is SGHDN and CDR2 is FVKESK. CDR3 nucleotide sequence: TGTGCCAGCAGCCAAGGAAGGAGGACTAATGAAAAACTGTTTTTT. This gives the protein CASSQGRRTNEKLFF.

The rearrangement uses TRBV27 and TRBJ2-7, with D possibly TRBD2 on 7 matching bases. The CDR3 consists of 13 residues. Trimming stripped 3 bases from V and 5 bases from J, with 11 bases between. Germline values: CDR1 MNHEY, CDR2 SMNVEV (reference sequence). CDR3 residues: CASSFRGANEQYF. The CDR3 region has the DNA TGTGCCAGCAGTTTTCGGGGGGCCAACGAGCAGTACTTC.

The sample holds a few counts of this clone. This chain connects TRBV30 to TRBJ2-3, with D possibly being TRBD2 (5 bases). Germline V gene data show CDR1 as GTSNPN and CDR2 as SVGIG (reference sequence). The V end lost 0 bases, the J end lost 4 bases, and 11 bases lay between the germline ends. This CDR3 region has 14 residues. The CDR3 here is CAWSVGLAADTQYF. In DNA, the CDR3 is TGTGCCTGGAGTGTAGGTCTAGCAGCAGATACGCAGTATTTT.

DNA of the CDR3: TGCGCCAGCAGCCCAGCCTCGACAGGGCATGCGGACACCATATATTTT. It specifies CASSPASTGHADTIYF. The V and J genes are TRBV5-1 and TRBJ1-3; 7 positions match TRBD1. Germline loops: CDR1 SGHRS, CDR2 YFSETQ. With V trimmed by 4 bases and J by 8 bases, 15 bases remained unmatched. CDR3 length: 16 amino acids.